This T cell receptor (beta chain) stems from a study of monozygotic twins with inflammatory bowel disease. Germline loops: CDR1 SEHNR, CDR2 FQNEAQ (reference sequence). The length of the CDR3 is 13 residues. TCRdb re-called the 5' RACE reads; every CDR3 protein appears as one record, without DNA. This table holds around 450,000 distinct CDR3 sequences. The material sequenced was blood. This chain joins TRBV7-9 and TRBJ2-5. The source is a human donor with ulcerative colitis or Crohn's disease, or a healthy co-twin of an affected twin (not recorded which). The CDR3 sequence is CASSWSSIETQYF.